This T cell receptor (beta chain) was captured by sequencing in a study of identical twins. Template switching created a universal primer site, and the cDNA included unique molecular identifiers. TCRdb re-called the 5' RACE reads with MiXCR, one entry per CDR3 protein. This table has approximately 210,000 distinct CDR3 sequences, 6.5% appearing once. This clonotype turned up a few times. Its specificity is not known. Whole-study results and caveats: Out-of-frame beta chain sequences displayed weaker excess sharing between twins.

The germline V gene has CDR1 SGHDT and CDR2 YYEEEE. V was clipped by 1 base and J by 3 bases; unmatched bases: 8. The CDR3 consists of 18 residues. These same data were also listed under a study on T cells expressing NK-cell markers. According to that study: Sequencing covered eight donors, seven HCMV-seropositive and one seronegative. In several experiments, an anti-gamma-delta TCR antibody restricted sorting to alpha-beta TCR T cells.

The sequenced sample was CD8+ T cells sorted from blood. This sequence was found in a woman aged 18 to 35 in good health. The J gene is TRBJ2-6, the V gene TRBV5-6; 9 bases line up with TRBD1. This CDR3 is CASSLIDGTGYGANVLTF. CDR3 coding DNA: TGTGCCAGCAGCTTGATAGACGGGACAGGGTATGGGGCCAACGTCCTGACTTTC.